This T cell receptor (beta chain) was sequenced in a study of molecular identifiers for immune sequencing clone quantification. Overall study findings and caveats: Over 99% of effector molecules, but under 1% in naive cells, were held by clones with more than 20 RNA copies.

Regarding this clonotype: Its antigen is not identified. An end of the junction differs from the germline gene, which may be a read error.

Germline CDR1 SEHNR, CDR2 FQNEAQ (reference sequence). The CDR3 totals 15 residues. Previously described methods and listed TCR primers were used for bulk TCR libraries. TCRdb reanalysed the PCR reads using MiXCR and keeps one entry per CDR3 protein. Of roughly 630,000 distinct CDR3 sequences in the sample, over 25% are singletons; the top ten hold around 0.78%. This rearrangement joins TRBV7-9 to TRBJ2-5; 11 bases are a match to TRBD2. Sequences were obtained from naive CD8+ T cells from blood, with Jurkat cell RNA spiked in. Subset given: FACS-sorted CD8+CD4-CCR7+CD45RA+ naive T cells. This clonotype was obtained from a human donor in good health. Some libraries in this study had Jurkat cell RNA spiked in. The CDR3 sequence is CANSLASGGLETQYF. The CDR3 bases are TGTGCCAACAGCCTCGCTAGCGGGGGGTTGGAGACCCAGTACTTC. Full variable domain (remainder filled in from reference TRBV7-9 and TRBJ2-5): DTGVSQNPRHKITKRGQNVTFRCDPISEHNRLYWYRQTLGQGPEFLTYFQNEAQLEKSRLLSDRFSAERPKGSFSTLEIQRTEQGDSAMYLCANSLASGGLETQYFGPGTRLLVL.